This T cell receptor beta chain was identified in a study of human T cells and chemical hapten exposure. The library labeled individual cDNA molecules by adding unique molecular identifiers to them. TCRdb re-derived calls from the RACE reads in MiXCR, one entry per CDR3 protein. The top ten hold 1.5% to 2% of the sample, which has 60,000 to 75,000 distinct CDR3 sequences, about 7% seen once. Study results and limitations: There were significantly more large CDR3 similarity clusters among expanded TCRs than among controls.

This clonotype was observed a handful of times. Its target is unknown. Time point described: pre-sensitization, week 0. Regarding treatment: therapeutic diphenylcyclopropenone sensitization with weekly scalp DPC. From germline, CDR1 is SGHTA and CDR2 FQGNSA. This CDR3 comprises 13 residues. J lost 6 bases, V lost 5 bases, and 4 bases had no gene match. The J gene is TRBJ1-1, the V gene TRBV7-2, with TRBD1 identical over 9 bases. This sample comprised whole blood, obtained in connection with sensitization to the hapten diphenylcyclopropenone (DPC). This TCR was recovered from a woman aged 25-40 years with alopecia areata. Some clones in this sample may be carry-over from other donors' samples. The CDR3 sequence: CASSQQGAAEAFF. The CDR3 DNA sequence: TGTGCCAGCAGCCAACAGGGGGCCGCTGAAGCTTTCTTT.